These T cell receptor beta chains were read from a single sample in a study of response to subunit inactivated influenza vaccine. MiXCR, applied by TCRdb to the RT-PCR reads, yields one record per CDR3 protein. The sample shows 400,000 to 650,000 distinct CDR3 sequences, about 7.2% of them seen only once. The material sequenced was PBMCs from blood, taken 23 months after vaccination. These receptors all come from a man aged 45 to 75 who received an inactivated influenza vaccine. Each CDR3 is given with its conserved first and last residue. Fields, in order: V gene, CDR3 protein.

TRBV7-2 CASSLTPSPETQYF
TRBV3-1 CASSRDVASQETQYF
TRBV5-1 CASSRTSRSYEQYF
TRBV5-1 CASSREVNTEAFF
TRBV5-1 CASSHGTSGHNEQFF
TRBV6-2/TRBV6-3 CASQEEGYNEQFF
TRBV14 CASSQRKLAGVNEQFF
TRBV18 CASSPPDGVGTEAFF
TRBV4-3 CASSQDIGTAVVGQYF
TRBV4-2 CASSQERRVGSAAGGKETQYF
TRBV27 CASASTPGGRLETQYF
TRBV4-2 CASSQEPLSGNTIYF
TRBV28 CASSLLVAGGNEQFF
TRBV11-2 CASSFGSVLGNEQFF
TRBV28 CASSLRRRASGQETQYF
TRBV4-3 CASSQALNTYNEQFF
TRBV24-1 CATSDPKRGTDTQYF
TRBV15 CATSKTSYNEQFF
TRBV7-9 CASSLESMVYTEAFF
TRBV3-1 CASSQDSRTSPLHF
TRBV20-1 CSAQPTGLDTEAFF
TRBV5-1 CASRWAGGAYNQETQYF
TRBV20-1 CSAERWLADNEQFF
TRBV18 CASSKTSGTGNEQFF
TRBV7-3 CASSQTQTDTQYF
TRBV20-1 CSAPKEGTGELFF
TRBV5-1 CASSGTEYNSPLHF
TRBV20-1 CSARPDVHTEAFF
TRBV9 CASSVEPLAASYNEQFF
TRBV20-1 CSADQAGGTVDEQFF
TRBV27 CASSRTTVRDTQYF
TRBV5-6 CASSFGRQTQYF
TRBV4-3 CASSRDRGSSPLHF
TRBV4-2 CASSQVERDQFF
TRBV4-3 CASSQARGLAGVPGEQFF
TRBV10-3 CAITQGTVSNTGELFF
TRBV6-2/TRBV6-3 CASSPQGASNTGELFF
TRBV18 CASSPYTGSYEQYF
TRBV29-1 CSVVASTDTQYF
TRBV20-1 CSALAAQETQYF
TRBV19 CASSEVATNEKLFF
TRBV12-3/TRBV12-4 CASAADSRVEAFF
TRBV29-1 CSVVLSSSSTDTQYF
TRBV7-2 CASSIGTSPSYNEQFF
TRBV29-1 CSVPGTPNTEAFF
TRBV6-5 CASSYSGNYGYTF
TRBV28 CASSLAGTINNEQFF
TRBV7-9 CASKNQASTDTQYF
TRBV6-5 CASSLTSGRASEQYF
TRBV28 CASSPPRSGVYGYTF
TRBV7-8 CASSYRQAYNSPLHF
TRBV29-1 CSVRRGSNTGELFF
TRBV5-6 CASSLAEVRYGYTF
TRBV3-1 CASSPRSEGTQYF
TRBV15 CATSREGVPYEQYF
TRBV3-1 CASSQDWSPGGKLFF
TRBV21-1 CASSYRGSSDTYEQYF
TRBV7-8 CASSLGTSWLYEQYF
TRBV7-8 CASSLVGRAGALAKNIQYF
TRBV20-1 CSAARQGSREQYF